This T cell receptor beta chain was recovered during a study of shared clonotypes between healthy human individuals (TCRdb year 2020). Context from the whole study: The cohort included a few men and two women between 18 and 49 years of age. For each donor, CD4 naive and CD4 memory were each run on three plates, CD8 naive on two plates, and CD8 memory on one plate. Blood TCR repertoires of 5 or 6 healthy adults were deeply sequenced to estimate repertoire size and the extent of clonotype sharing between individuals. To increase sequencing depth and limit assay-specific biases, TCR repertoire library preparation and sequencing were carried out by different laboratories using diverse techniques. Between about 0.94 and 8.9 billion PBMCs per donor were obtained by leukapheresis.

Results and caveats for the whole study, not just this receptor: Incomplete sequencing was indicated by rarefaction of sorted-subset datasets, despite the large sequencing depth. Based on pairwise subsampling, the degree of clonotype sharing among donors was expected to be affected by sequencing depth. About 5% of naive CD4, 3.5% of naive CD8, approximately 2.2% of memory CD4, and approximately 0.4% of memory CD8 clonotypes were shared across several donors. Because the study included a small number of donors, the genetic and exposure-history diversity represented was limited. Sampling was restricted to blood, and TCR repertoires in tissues likely differ from the TCR repertoires found in blood. Estimated clonotype richness was generally larger for naive than for memory subsets. Compared with non-shared clonotypes, the clonotypes found in all four sorted-subset donors had higher generation probabilities.

About this clone itself: This receptor's antigen is unknown. Base-call qualities are not available, and no considerably larger clone is one nucleotide away.

Measured from the cysteine to the phenylalanine, the CDR3 is 16 residues long. The CDR3 DNA has 48 bases and is translated from base 1. Reading the germline V gene gives CDR1 MDHEN and CDR2 SYDVKM. Deletion took 6 bases off V and 8 bases off J, with a span of 20 bases between the germline ends. TCR CDR3 regions were amplified from genomic DNA by multiplex PCR using the deep immunoSEQ assay. Genomic DNA extracted from each cell subset was distributed evenly over all wells of several immunoSEQ 96-well plates, and each plate served as one replicate. For sorted subsets, about 0.2 ug genomic DNA, equal to tens of thousands of T cell genomes, was loaded into each replicate PCR. Purified libraries were measured with a Qubit 3.0 fluorometer, size-checked on a Bioanalyzer 2100, and measured again with the KAPA Library Quantification kit. Each immunoSEQ 96-well plate was sequenced on its own single-read 150-cycle Illumina NextSeq 550 flow cell. The published analysis was carried out like this. Because the immunoSEQ output included only junctional sequences and no quality scores, the filtering could not be the same as the filtering used for full-length reads. To assign V/J genes and CDR3, sequences were annotated against IMGT germline references using PyIR, a Python wrapper for IgBLAST v1.9. Reads were filtered out if the reads had weak V/J assignments (E-value above 1e-6), no CDR3, stop codons, out-of-frame junctions, or ambiguous translated residues. V3J clonotypes were defined by identical inferred V gene, J gene, and CDR3 amino acid sequence. The percentage overlap between two repertoires was calculated by dividing the number of shared unique clonotypes by the size of the smaller repertoire. Richness of each repertoire was evaluated using RTK rarefaction, the Chao1 estimator, and Recon v2.1 estimates of unobserved clonotypes. For all TCRbeta clonotypes obtained by the gDNA method from several donors, generation probabilities were computed with OLGA. TCRdb's version of the immuneACCESS table is confined to in-frame rearrangements and falls short of the full clone set. An unresolved V gene accounts for under half of the shortfall where checked; the remainder is of unknown origin. V and J calls and clone size come straight from that table; D and trimming were deduced from the DNA. Recorded for this sample are 2 million to 2.5 million clones; 95% of them occurred a single time. Around 0.13% of the sample lies in the top ten.

The donors were healthy, HIV-negative adults who had no recently reported acute infections or vaccinations. Every donor was a Caucasian adult residing in Nashville, Tennessee, USA. Magnetic negative selection was used to enrich CD4+ T cells, after which naive cells were positively selected on CD45RA and the negative fraction became the memory subset. Blood was obtained by leukapheresis, after which PBMCs were separated by Ficoll-Histopaque density gradient centrifugation and cryopreserved in liquid nitrogen vapor phase. Purity and quantity of every magnetically sorted T cell population were checked by analytical flow cytometry. Genomic DNA was isolated from every sorted fraction and measured by UV absorbance on a Nanodrop 2000c.

Material for sequencing was naive CD4+ T cells sorted from blood. The label giving this sample's cell subset or site can be read as: CD45RA+ positively selected. The TCR was taken from a man between 18 and 29 years old in good health. The chain joins TRBV28 to TRBJ1-6; perhaps TRBD1 is the D gene, with 5 bases matching. The DNA is as follows: TGTGCCAGCAGACCTCTCGGGGCAGGGCAATATTCACCCCTCCACTTT. It codes for CASRPLGAGQYSPLHF.